Presented here are 31 T cell receptor beta chains from one specimen sequenced in a study of beta chain features in type 1 diabetes. The sequenced template was cDNA made from the entire isolated RNA. Assay used: immunoSEQ multiplex PCR; TCRdb lists only in-frame clones, some missing. The table shows under 300,000 clones, with over 20% occurring only once. Their target antigens are unknown. General study findings and limits: TCRB CDR3s from Type 1 diabetes patients were moderately but significantly shorter in all four CD4+ subsets.

The sequencing sample was made of naive CD4+ T cells from blood. The receptors stem from a woman in her thirties or forties with type 1 diabetes.

This clone was recorded a few times. The CDR3: CASSVWGTGGPSGANVLTF. The CDR3 region has the DNA TGTGCCAGCAGCGTATGGGGGACAGGGGGACCATCTGGGGCCAACGTCCTGACTTTC. This rearrangement joins TRBV9 to TRBJ2-6, with 11 positions matching TRBD1. Germline trimming cut 1 base from V and 1 base from J; bases unmatched to any gene: 7. Germline V lookup: CDR1 SGDLS, CDR2 YYNGEE. CDR3 length: 19 residues.

This clone has more than one count but fewer than ten. The rearrangement links TRBV28 to TRBJ1-1; D is ambiguous. CDR1 MDHEN and CDR2 SYDVKM come from the germline V gene. The CDR3 loop spans 10 amino acids. With 10 bases removed from V and 5 bases from J, the gap between germline ends came to 8 bases. CDR3 in amino acids: CATEPTEAFF. The CDR3 bases are TGTGCCACCGAGCCGACTGAAGCTTTCTTT.

This clone was detected a few times. The rearrangement links TRBV9 to TRBJ2-7; TRBD2 is a possible D gene (6 bases). Germline V gives CDR1 SGDLS, CDR2 YYNGEE. V dropped 5 bases and J dropped 6 bases, with 18 bases sitting between them. CDR3 length: 14 amino acids. The CDR3 coding sequence is TGTGCCAGCAGTGGAACTAGCCTGTCGGGCGAGCAGTACTTC. It codes for CASSGTSLSGEQYF.

This clone was found a few times. The chain couples TRBV29-1 to TRBJ1-6; TRBD1 is a possible D gene (5 bases). This CDR3 is built from 13 residues. V was pared by 5 bases and J by 7 bases, with 12 bases between. Germline CDR1 reads SQVTM; CDR2 reads ANQGSEA. The CDR3 DNA sequence: TGCAGCGTTCGGGGTGGGGGGAATTCACCCCTCCACTTT. It is translated as CSVRGGGNSPLHF.

The rearrangement links TRBV15 to TRBJ1-2; D might be TRBD1 (5 bases). The CDR3 is made up of 13 amino acids. Trimming shortened V by 3 bases and J by 3 bases, and 8 bases separated the two germline ends. Germline V gives CDR1 LNHNV, CDR2 YYDKDF (reference sequence). CDR3 bases: TGTGCCACCAGCAGGGGAGGGGACTATGGCTACACCTTC. The encoded protein is CATSRGGDYGYTF.

This clone was observed a few times. The chain couples TRBV5-4 to TRBJ2-7, with 7 bases fitting TRBD2. V dropped 7 bases and J dropped 3; count of bases not matched to a gene: 10. CDR3 size: 14 residues. Germline assignment: CDR1 SGHNT and CDR2 YYREEE (reference sequence). CDR3 DNA: TGTGCCAGCGGCGAACGTCGGGGGGACTACGAGCAGTACTTC. Amino acid sequence: CASGERRGDYEQYF.

This clone has only a few counts. One junction end does not reproduce the germline sequence, and a read error may be involved. This sequence joins TRBV7-9 and TRBJ2-7; TRBD1 is a possible D gene (5 bases). CDR3 length equals 14 residues. The germline V gene has CDR1 SEHNR and CDR2 FQNEAQ (reference sequence). DNA of the CDR3: TGTGCCAGCACCTTAGACAGTAGAGCCTACGAGCAGTACTTC. Protein product: CASTLDSRAYEQYF.

The chain employs TRBV5-1 and TRBJ2-1; 8 nucleotides match TRBD2. The germline V gene encodes CDR1 SGHRS and CDR2 YFSETQ. This CDR3 is 15 amino acids long. Trimming took 4 bases from V and 0 from J; bases not matched to a gene: 3. CDR3 DNA: TGCGCCAGCAGCGCCCTAGCGGGCTCCTACAATGAGCAGTTCTTC. This gives the protein CASSALAGSYNEQFF.

Only a few counts were recorded for this clone. The chain links TRBV4-3 to TRBJ2-1, with a possible D match to TRBD1 (6 bases). The germline V and J ends were trimmed by 3 bases and 6 bases, with 12 bases remaining between them. The germline CDR1 and CDR2 sequences are LGHNA and YSLEER. The CDR3 contains 14 residues. CDR3 in amino acids: CASSHEDRGNEQFF. DNA of the CDR3: TGCGCCAGCAGCCATGAGGACAGAGGCAATGAGCAGTTCTTC.

This sequence joins TRBV25-1 and TRBJ1-1, with D perhaps matching TRBD1 (6 bases). In germline, CDR1 is MGHDK, CDR2 SYGVNS. The CDR3 runs 14 residues. V gave up 2 bases and J gave up 2 bases, with 9 bases separating them. CDR3 nucleotides: TGTGCCAGCAGTGAACCCGGGACAAACACTGAAGCTTTCTTT. This sequence encodes CASSEPGTNTEAFF.

This clone came up a few times. The chain has TRBV29-1 and TRBJ2-7, with a tentative D call TRBD2 (6 bases). Germline CDR1 reads SQVTM; CDR2 reads ANQGSEA. The CDR3 consists of 13 residues. With 0 bases removed from V and 6 bases from J, the gap between germline ends came to 12 bases. The CDR3 coding sequence is TGCAGCGTTGAAGAGATCGAGGAGGGCGAGCAGTACTTC. This translates into CSVEEIEEGEQYF.

This chain links TRBV5-1 with TRBJ2-3, with D possibly TRBD2 on 6 matching bases. Germline V gives CDR1 SGHRS, CDR2 YFSETQ. This CDR3 is built from 16 residues. The ends were cut back, 0 bases at V and 2 bases at J, with 13 bases in the middle. The CDR3 DNA reads TGCGCCAGCAGCTTGGCTCGGCGGGGAGTCACAGATACGCAGTATTTT. It translates to CASSLARRGVTDTQYF.

This clone was detected a few times. This chain joins TRBV7-2 and TRBJ2-3, with 8 nucleotides matching TRBD1. Germline V gives CDR1 SGHTA, CDR2 FQGNSA. Trimming took 4 bases from V and 11 from J; bases not matched to a gene: 5. This CDR3 is built from 12 residues. In DNA form, the CDR3 reads TGTGCCAGCAGCTATGCCGGGACAGGGCAGTATTTT. This encodes CASSYAGTGQYF. Together with reference TRBV7-2 and TRBJ2-3, the CDR3 gives the full variable domain: GAGVSQSPSNKVTEKGKDVELRCDPISGHTALYWYRQSLGQGLEFLIYFQGNSAPDKSGLPSDRFSAERTGGSVSTLTIQRTQQEDSAVYLCASSYAGTGQYFGPGTRLTVL.

This chain uses TRBV7-8 with TRBJ2-7; no firm D call. With 4 bases removed from V and 6 bases from J, the gap between germline ends came to 13 bases. Germline loops: CDR1 SGHVS, CDR2 FQNEAQ. The CDR3 spans 13 residues. Here the CDR3 DNA reads TGTGCCAGCAGCTCGGCTCCCGAGGCCGAGCAGTACTTC. Protein sequence: CASSSAPEAEQYF.

This chain joins TRBV7-2 and TRBJ2-5, with D uncertain. The germline gives CDR1 SGHTA, CDR2 FQGNSA. The CDR3 length is 11 residues. V was shortened by 3 bases and J by 6 bases, with 5 bases between the two germline ends. CDR3 bases: TGTGCCAGCAGCTTCACACAGACCCAGTACTTC. It translates to CASSFTQTQYF.

The chain couples TRBV6-5 to TRBJ1-1; TRBD1 matches at 9 bases. The germline CDR1 and CDR2 sequences are MNHEY and SVGAGI. V lost 5 bases, J lost 6 bases, and 1 base stayed unmatched. This CDR3 is 12 amino acids long. The CDR3 bases are TGTGCCAGCAGTCGGACAGGGGCTGAAGCTTTCTTT. Protein product: CASSRTGAEAFF.

There are a few counts of this clone. The V gene is TRBV7-2, the J gene TRBJ1-2; 7 bases are a match to TRBD1. The germline V gene has CDR1 SGHTA and CDR2 FQGNSA. The V gene end was trimmed by 5 bases and the J gene end by 7 bases; junction bases not matched to a gene: 13. The CDR3 totals 15 residues. The CDR3 region is CASSTALGGLGGYTF. The CDR3 DNA reads as TGTGCCAGCAGCACAGCCTTAGGGGGCTTAGGTGGCTACACCTTC.

This chain links TRBV7-2 with TRBJ1-4, with 10 bases matching TRBD1. Germline lookup yields CDR1 SGHTA and CDR2 FQGNSA. Losses at the gene ends were 4 bases for V and 8 bases for J; bases not matched to a gene: 7. The CDR3 is 15 residues long. This CDR3 is CASSSDRGRREKLFF. DNA of the CDR3: TGTGCCAGCAGCTCGGACAGGGGGAGAAGGGAAAAACTGTTTTTT.

This clone was seen a handful of times. V usage is TRBV5-1 and J usage is TRBJ2-1, with 8 positions matching TRBD2. CDR3 size: 14 residues. The germline gives CDR1 SGHRS, CDR2 YFSETQ. J gave up 5 bases and V 4 bases, and 5 bases lay outside the gene matches. This chain's CDR3 is CASSISGNDNEQFF. The CDR3 DNA is TGCGCCAGCAGCATTAGCGGGAACGACAATGAGCAGTTCTTC.

The chain carries TRBV28 and TRBJ2-1; a weak D match, TRBD2 (6 bases). Germline CDR1 reads MDHEN; CDR2 reads SYDVKM. CDR3 length equals 16 residues. Trimming shortened V by 5 bases and J by 0 bases, and 14 bases separated the two germline ends. The CDR3 here is CASSPRTTGSYNEQFF. CDR3 nucleotides: TGTGCCAGCAGTCCCAGGACTACTGGCTCCTACAATGAGCAGTTCTTC.

The V gene is TRBV11-3, the J gene TRBJ2-1; 7 bases align to TRBD1. V shed 5 bases and J 2 bases; nucleotides not matched to a gene: 3. The CDR3 loop spans 14 amino acids. Germline V lookup: CDR1 SGHNT, CDR2 YENEEA. CDR3: CASSARGTYNEQFF. For the CDR3, the DNA is TGTGCCAGCAGCGCCAGGGGGACCTACAATGAGCAGTTCTTC. The full variable domain, rest sourced from reference TRBV11-3 and TRBJ2-1, is EAGVVQSPRYKIIEKKQPVAFWCNPISGHNTLYWYLQNLGQGPELLIRYENEEAVDDSQLPKDRFSAERLKGVDSTLKIQPAELGDSAVYLCASSARGTYNEQFFGPGTRLTVL.

This chain joins TRBV5-1 and TRBJ2-7; D is perhaps TRBD2 (5 bases). CDR1 SGHRS and CDR2 YFSETQ come from the germline V gene. V was pared by 4 bases and J by 3 bases, with 14 bases between. This CDR3 region has 14 residues. CDR3 coding DNA: TGCGCCAGCAGCCATGGGAGTCCCGGCTACGAGCAGTACTTC. It codes for CASSHGSPGYEQYF.

This sequence joins TRBV2 and TRBJ2-1; 15 bases agree with TRBD2. With V trimmed by 6 bases and J by 12 bases, 9 bases remained unmatched. The CDR3 extends over 15 amino acids. Germline CDR1 SNHLY, CDR2 FYNNEI. DNA for the CDR3: TGTGCCAGCAGGAAGACTGGGACTAGCGGGAGGTTGCAGTTCTTC. It translates to CASRKTGTSGRLQFF.

V usage is TRBV7-2 and J usage is TRBJ1-5; D uncertain. This CDR3 spans 14 amino acids. The germline V and J ends were trimmed by 7 bases and 4 bases, with 14 bases remaining between them. The germline V gene has CDR1 SGHTA and CDR2 FQGNSA. CDR3 bases: TGTGCCAGCAACCCCCGGGGAGGGAATCAGCCCCAGCATTTT. Its protein is CASNPRGGNQPQHF. Using reference TRBV7-2 and TRBJ1-5 for the parts outside the CDR3, the full variable domain is GAGVSQSPSNKVTEKGKDVELRCDPISGHTALYWYRQSLGQGLEFLIYFQGNSAPDKSGLPSDRFSAERTGGSVSTLTIQRTQQEDSAVYLCASNPRGGNQPQHFGDGTRLSIL.

This clone was found a few times. The rearrangement links TRBV7-9 to TRBJ1-5; TRBD1 aligns across 8 bases. CDR3 size: 18 residues. CDR1 and CDR2 from the germline V gene are SEHNR and FQNEAQ (reference sequence). Trimming cost V 5 bases and J 0 bases; bases outside gene matches: 12. Here the CDR3 reads CASSPFSGTGYSNQPQHF. CDR3 sequence (DNA): TGTGCCAGCAGCCCGTTTTCCGGGACAGGTTATAGCAATCAGCCCCAGCATTTT.

The chain recombines TRBV18 with TRBJ2-7; 9 bases agree with TRBD1. V trimming: 2 bases; J trimming: 3 bases; junction bases outside the gene matches: 2. There are 14 residues in the CDR3. Germline V gives CDR1 KGHSH, CDR2 LQKENI. The CDR3 here is CASSPEGQGYEQYF. The DNA for the CDR3 is TGTGCCAGCTCACCAGAGGGACAGGGCTACGAGCAGTACTTC.

This clone was detected a few times. The chain recombines TRBV10-3 with TRBJ1-2, with a possible D match to TRBD1 (5 bases). V was pared by 10 bases and J by 6 bases, with 18 bases between. CDR1 and CDR2 from the germline V gene are ENHRY and SYGVKD. The CDR3 is 13 amino acids. CDR3 amino acids: CATSGLTRDGYTF. The CDR3 coding sequence is TGTGCCACCTCAGGGCTGACGAGAGATGGCTACACCTTC.

As for this clone: Other DNA sequences from this sample encode an identical CDR3 as well. The V and J genes are TRBV29-1 and TRBJ1-1; D remains unclear. The CDR3 consists of 11 residues. Trimming removed 1 base from V and 5 bases from J, with 5 bases in between. Germline loops: CDR1 SQVTM, CDR2 ANQGSEA. CDR3 coding DNA: TGCAGCGTTGAAGGAGGTACTGAAGCTTTCTTT. This codes for CSVEGGTEAFF.

The J gene is TRBJ2-1, the V gene TRBV14, with unresolved D. The V end was cut by 0 bases, the J end by 1 base, with 10 bases between. Germline CDR1 SGHDN, CDR2 FVKESK. This CDR3 comprises 16 residues. CDR3 DNA sequence: TGTGCCAGCAGCCAAGATCGACGGAGATCCTACAATGAGCAGTTCTTC. It specifies CASSQDRRRSYNEQFF.

A few counts support this clone. The J gene is TRBJ2-7, the V gene TRBV11-2; TRBD1 agrees at 7 bases. CDR1 is SGHAT and CDR2 is FQNNGV in the germline V gene. Unmatched junction bases numbered 6, after V lost 6 bases and J lost 7 bases. The CDR3 extends over 12 amino acids. The CDR3 DNA reads TGTGCCAGCAGTCCAGGGACAGCTGAGCAGTACTTC. Translation gives CASSPGTAEQYF. Supplemented by reference TRBV11-2 and TRBJ2-7, the full variable domain reads EAGVAQSPRYKIIEKRQSVAFWCNPISGHATLYWYQQILGQGPKLLIQFQNNGVVDDSQLPKDRFSAERLKGVDSTLKIQPAKLEDSAVYLCASSPGTAEQYFGPGTRLTVT.

The chain has TRBV7-9 and TRBJ1-5; 12 bases fit TRBD1. Germline CDR1 and CDR2: SEHNR and FQNEAQ (reference sequence). CDR3 size: 15 residues. V dropped 5 bases and J dropped 8; count of bases not matched to a gene: 7. The CDR3 bases are TGTGCCAGCAGCCGTGGGACAGGGGGCGGAAAGCCCCAGCATTTT. This codes for CASSRGTGGGKPQHF.